These 19 T cell receptor beta chains were sequenced from one sample in a study of regulatory T cells in long-lasting Graves disease. Through Arm-PCR of CDR3 regions and iRepertoire HTBI primers, TCR beta libraries were built. TCRdb re-analysed the multiplex PCR reads in MiXCR, keeping a single row per CDR3 protein. The table lists about 310,000 distinct CDR3 sequences, 18% of them singletons. Time point described: newly diagnosed GD, antithyroid drugs for less than 3 months. Isolated PBMC RNA provided the starting material for the TCR library. The material was peripheral blood mononuclear cells (PBMCs), obtained at new diagnosis, from a patient treated with antithyroid drugs. The receptors here all came from a female donor with Graves disease.

This clonotype was detected many times. The chain is built from TRBV2 and TRBJ2-7; TRBD1 or TRBD2 may be the D gene (6 bases each). The germline V gene encodes CDR1 SNHLY and CDR2 FYNNEI. The CDR3 is made up of 14 amino acids. Trimming cost V 7 bases and J 3 bases, with 16 bases left between them. The CDR3 DNA is TGTGCCAGCATGAGGGGGGAAATCGTCTACGAGCAGTACTTC. Translated, it gives CASMRGEIVYEQYF.

This clonotype came up many times. The chain couples TRBV12-3 or TRBV12-4 to TRBJ2-7; 7 bases are a match to TRBD1. With V trimmed by 4 bases and J by 4 bases, 10 bases remained unmatched. There are 15 residues in the CDR3. CDR3 amino acids: CASSSPGGGGYEQYF. Here the CDR3 DNA reads TGTGCCAGCAGTTCCCCAGGGGGTGGGGGTTACGAGCAGTACTTC.

In this sample, this clonotype turned up many times. The rearrangement uses TRBV6-5 and TRBJ2-7; D could derive from TRBD1 or TRBD2 (5 bases each). Germline lookup yields CDR1 MNHEY and CDR2 SVGAGI. The V end was cut by 0 bases, the J end by 9 bases, with 15 bases between. The CDR3 is 14 amino acids. The CDR3 spells CASSYSRDGSSQYF. Written as DNA, the CDR3 is TGTGCCAGCAGTTACTCCCGGGACGGGTCCTCGCAGTACTTC.

This clonotype was seen ten or more times. This chain links TRBV9 with TRBJ1-1; D is possibly TRBD1 (5 bases). V was cut by 0 bases and J by 5 bases, with 11 bases left in between. The CDR3 is 14 residues long. Germline V gives CDR1 SGDLS, CDR2 YYNGEE. The CDR3 sequence is CASSVEAGRTEAFF. DNA for the CDR3: TGTGCCAGCAGCGTAGAGGCAGGGAGGACTGAAGCTTTCTTT.

The gene calls are TRBV7-2 and TRBJ2-7; 8 nucleotides align to TRBD2. Germline loops: CDR1 SGHTA, CDR2 FQGNSA. V trimming: 5 bases; J trimming: 3 bases; junction bases outside the gene matches: 12. The CDR3 runs 16 residues. CDR3 residues: CASSTTSGPRGYEQYF. In DNA form, the CDR3 reads TGTGCCAGCAGCACAACTAGCGGCCCTCGAGGCTACGAGCAGTACTTC.

This clonotype has ten or more counts. The V gene is TRBV11-2, the J gene TRBJ1-2; D is unclear. The CDR3 sequence is 15 residues long. CDR1 is SGHAT, CDR2 FQNNGV, per germline. V lost 3 bases to trimming and J lost 6 bases, with 17 bases between them. CDR3 residues: CASSFPTALPNGYTF. The CDR3, as DNA: TGTGCCAGCAGCTTCCCGACGGCTCTACCCAATGGCTACACCTTC.

This clonotype occurred many times. This chain joins TRBV10-3 and TRBJ2-7; D is unresolved. The CDR3 runs 12 residues. Germline V lookup: CDR1 ENHRY, CDR2 SYGVKD. Deletions cut 0 bases from V and 2 bases from J, with 2 bases between. The CDR3 region is CAISESTYEQYF. Written as DNA, the CDR3 is TGTGCCATCAGTGAGTCGACCTACGAGCAGTACTTC.

In this sample, this clonotype turned up many times. CDR3 nucleotides: TGTGCCAGCACCCAAGGGGGACGGGAGGGCTACACCTTC. This sequence encodes CASTQGGREGYTF. The rearrangement joins TRBV27 to TRBJ1-2, with TRBD1 as a possible D gene (6 bases). V gave up 7 bases and J gave up 8 bases, with 17 bases separating them. This CDR3 region has 13 residues. CDR1 MNHEY and CDR2 SMNVEV come from the germline V gene (reference sequence).

This clonotype has at least ten counts. The chain links TRBV28 to TRBJ2-5; D possibly corresponds to TRBD2 (5 bases). Per the germline V gene, CDR1 is MDHEN and CDR2 is SYDVKM. Between the trimmed V and J ends, which lost 7 bases and 0 bases, there was a span of 15 bases. The CDR3 loop spans 15 amino acids. The CDR3 region has the DNA TGTGCCAGCATGAGGGCTTCCCCGTACCAAGAGACCCAGTACTTC. Residues: CASMRASPYQETQYF.

This clonotype showed up many times. V and J are TRBV11-2 and TRBJ2-7; D is perhaps TRBD1 (5 bases). CDR1 SGHAT and CDR2 FQNNGV come from the germline V gene. CDR3 length: 13 amino acids. V lost 4 bases to trimming and J lost 11 bases, with 18 bases between them. The CDR3 here is CASSYQGAFVKYF. The CDR3 nucleotides are TGTGCCAGCAGCTATCAAGGGGCGTTTGTTAAGTACTTC. The variable domain in full, completed from reference TRBV11-2 and TRBJ2-7, reads EAGVAQSPRYKIIEKRQSVAFWCNPISGHATLYWYQQILGQGPKLLIQFQNNGVVDDSQLPKDRFSAERLKGVDSTLKIQPAKLEDSAVYLCASSYQGAFVKYFGPGTRLTVT.

Ten or more counts support this clonotype. This chain uses TRBV7-2 with TRBJ2-2; no definite D call. Per germline, CDR1 SGHTA and CDR2 FQGNSA. V lost 1 base and J 0 bases, leaving 9 bases between the germline ends. This CDR3 comprises 16 residues. The CDR3 DNA reads as TGTGCCAGCAGCTTAGAGGCCAGAGCGAACACCGGGGAGCTGTTTTTT. Translated, it gives CASSLEARANTGELFF.

This clonotype was seen more than once but under ten times. The gene calls are TRBV5-4 and TRBJ1-5, with a possible D match to TRBD1 (5 bases). The CDR3 length is 13 residues. The V gene's germline CDR1 is SGHNT and CDR2 YYREEE (reference sequence). With 4 bases removed from V and 7 bases from J, the gap between germline ends came to 12 bases. CDR3 sequence reads: CASSQDIGQPQHF. The CDR3 DNA reads as TGTGCCAGCAGCCAGGACATAGGCCAGCCCCAGCATTTT.

The gene calls are TRBV11-2 and TRBJ1-1, with D tentatively TRBD1 (5 bases). Trimming removed 0 bases from V and 6 bases from J, with 14 bases in between. The CDR3 runs to 15 residues. Germline V gene data show CDR1 as SGHAT and CDR2 as FQNNGV. The CDR3 loop reads CASSLEFGGSAEAFF. CDR3 sequence (DNA): TGTGCCAGCAGCTTAGAATTCGGGGGATCAGCTGAAGCTTTCTTT. The full variable domain, completed using reference TRBV11-2 and TRBJ1-1, is EAGVAQSPRYKIIEKRQSVAFWCNPISGHATLYWYQQILGQGPKLLIQFQNNGVVDDSQLPKDRFSAERLKGVDSTLKIQPAKLEDSAVYLCASSLEFGGSAEAFFGQGTRLTVV.

This clonotype was recorded many times. This chain uses TRBV5-1 with TRBJ1-2; D call uncertain. Per germline, CDR1 SGHRS and CDR2 YFSETQ. Trimming cost V 0 bases and J 6 bases, with 12 bases left between them. The CDR3 is 14 residues long. DNA of the CDR3: TGCGCCAGCAGCTTGGCTACAGCGACCGATGGCTACACCTTC. It translates to CASSLATATDGYTF. The complete variable domain, with remaining parts taken from reference TRBV5-1 and TRBJ1-2, reads KAGVTQTPRYLIKTRGQQVTLSCSPISGHRSVSWYQQTPGQGLQFLFEYFSETQRNKGNFPGRFSGRQFSNSRSEMNVSTLELGDSALYLCASSLATATDGYTFGSGTRLTVV.

The chain links TRBV9 to TRBJ2-5; TRBD1 agrees at 11 bases. CDR3 length: 17 amino acids. Per the germline V gene, CDR1 is SGDLS and CDR2 is YYNGEE. V dropped 2 bases and J dropped 5; count of bases not matched to a gene: 11. Here the CDR3 DNA reads TGTGCCAGCAGCGTCACACCGGCGGACAGGGGGCTCGAGACCCAGTACTTC. Its translation: CASSVTPADRGLETQYF.

The sample holds many counts of this clonotype. This chain joins TRBV12-3 or TRBV12-4 and TRBJ1-5; D remains ambiguous. CDR3 length: 14 amino acids. The V gene lost 6 bases and the J gene lost 1 base, with 10 bases spanning the gap. In DNA, the CDR3 is TGTGCCAGCAGCTTCGGGGTAAGCAATCAGCCCCAGCATTTT. Its protein product is CASSFGVSNQPQHF.

The sample holds a few counts of this clonotype. Germline is not matched at one junction end, which may reflect a read error. The chain carries TRBV11-1 and TRBJ2-1; unclear D gene. The germline gives CDR1 SGHAT, CDR2 FQDESV (reference sequence). This CDR3 is built from 14 residues. Here the CDR3 reads CASSLPENPNEQLF. CDR3 DNA sequence: TGTGCCAGCAGCTTACCGGAGAACCCAAATGAGCAGCTCTTC.

This clonotype came up many times. CDR3 sequence (DNA): TGTGCCTGGAAGGGCGATCGCAGGCGACATAATTCACCCCTCCACTTT. It encodes CAWKGDRRRHNSPLHF. This chain links TRBV30 with TRBJ1-6; unclear D gene. This CDR3 is built from 16 residues. Germline V gene lookup returns CDR1 GTSNPN and CDR2 SVGIG (reference sequence). V lost 4 bases to trimming and J lost 5 bases, with 18 bases between them.

This clonotype was picked up many times. This sequence joins TRBV5-1 and TRBJ2-7; no firm D call. This CDR3 is built from 13 residues. Germline V gene data show CDR1 as SGHRS and CDR2 as YFSETQ. The V and J ends lost 4 bases and 3 bases respectively, with 11 bases between them. The CDR3 is CASSPQSRYEQYF. The CDR3 bases are TGCGCCAGCAGCCCTCAATCTCGCTACGAGCAGTACTTC.